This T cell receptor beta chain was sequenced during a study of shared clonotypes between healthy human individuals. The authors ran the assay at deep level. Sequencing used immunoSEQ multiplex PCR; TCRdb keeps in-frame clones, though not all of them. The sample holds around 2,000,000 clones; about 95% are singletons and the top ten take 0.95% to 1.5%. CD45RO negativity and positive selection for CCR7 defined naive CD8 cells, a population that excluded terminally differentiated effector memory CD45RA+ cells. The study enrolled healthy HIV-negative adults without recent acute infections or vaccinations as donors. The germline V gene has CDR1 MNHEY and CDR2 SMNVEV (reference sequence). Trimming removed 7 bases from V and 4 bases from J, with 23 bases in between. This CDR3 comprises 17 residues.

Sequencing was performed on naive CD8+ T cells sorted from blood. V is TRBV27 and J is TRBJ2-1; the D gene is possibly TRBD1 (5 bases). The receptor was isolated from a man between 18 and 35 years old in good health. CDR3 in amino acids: CASTPGRAGIHYNEQFF. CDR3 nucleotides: TGTGCCAGCACCCCTGGCCGAGCAGGGATTCATTACAATGAGCAGTTCTTC.